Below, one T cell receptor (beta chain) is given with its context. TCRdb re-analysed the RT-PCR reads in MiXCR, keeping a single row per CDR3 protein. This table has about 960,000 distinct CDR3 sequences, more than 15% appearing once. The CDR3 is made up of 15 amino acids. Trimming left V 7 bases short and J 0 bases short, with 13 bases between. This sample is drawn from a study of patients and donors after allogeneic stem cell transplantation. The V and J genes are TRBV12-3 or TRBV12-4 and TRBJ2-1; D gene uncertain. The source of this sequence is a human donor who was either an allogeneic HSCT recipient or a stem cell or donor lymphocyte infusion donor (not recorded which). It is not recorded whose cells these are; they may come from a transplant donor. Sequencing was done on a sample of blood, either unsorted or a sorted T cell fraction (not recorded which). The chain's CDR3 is CASTPTRFSYNEQFF. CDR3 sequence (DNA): TGTGCCAGCACCCCAACCCGGTTCTCCTACAATGAGCAGTTCTTC.